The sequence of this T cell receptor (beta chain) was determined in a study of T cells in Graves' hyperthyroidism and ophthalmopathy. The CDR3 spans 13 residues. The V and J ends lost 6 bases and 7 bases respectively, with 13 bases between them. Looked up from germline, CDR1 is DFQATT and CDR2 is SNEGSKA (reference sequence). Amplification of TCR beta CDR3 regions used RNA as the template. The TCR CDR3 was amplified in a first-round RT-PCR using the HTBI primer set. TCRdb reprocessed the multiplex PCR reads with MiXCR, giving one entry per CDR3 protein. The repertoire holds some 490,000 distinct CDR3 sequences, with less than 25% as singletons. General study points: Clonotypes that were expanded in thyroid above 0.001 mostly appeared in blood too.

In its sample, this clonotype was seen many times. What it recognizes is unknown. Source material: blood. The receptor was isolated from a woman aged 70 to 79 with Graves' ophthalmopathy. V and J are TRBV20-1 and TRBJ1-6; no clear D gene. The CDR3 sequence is CSAAVEGNSPLHF. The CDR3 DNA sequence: TGCAGTGCCGCGGTCGAGGGAAATTCACCCCTCCACTTT.